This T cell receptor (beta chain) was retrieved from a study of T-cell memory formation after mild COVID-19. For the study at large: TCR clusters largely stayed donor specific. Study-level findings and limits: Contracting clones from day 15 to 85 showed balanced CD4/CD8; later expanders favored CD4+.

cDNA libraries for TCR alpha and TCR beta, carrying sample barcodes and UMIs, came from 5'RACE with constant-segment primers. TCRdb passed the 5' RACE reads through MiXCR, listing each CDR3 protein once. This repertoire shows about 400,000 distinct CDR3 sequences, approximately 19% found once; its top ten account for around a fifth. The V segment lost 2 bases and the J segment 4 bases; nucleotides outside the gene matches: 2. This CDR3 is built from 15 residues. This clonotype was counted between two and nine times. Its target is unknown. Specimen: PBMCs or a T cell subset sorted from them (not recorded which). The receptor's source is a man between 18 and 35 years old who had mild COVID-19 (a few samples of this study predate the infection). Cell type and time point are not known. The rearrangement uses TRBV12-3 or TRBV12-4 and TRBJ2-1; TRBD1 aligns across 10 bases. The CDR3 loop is CASSLRTGGYNEQFF. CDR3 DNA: TGTGCCAGCAGTTTAAGGACAGGGGGTTACAATGAGCAGTTCTTC.